The TCR beta chain under discussion was sequenced for a study of spatial heterogeneity in lung cancer. The library protocol tagged each TCR cDNA with a unique molecular identifier. TCRdb independently ran MiXCR on the 5' RACE reads; one entry per CDR3 protein. In the table there are approximately 3,800 distinct CDR3 sequences, roughly 2.9% of which are singletons. With 5 bases removed from V and 6 bases from J, the gap between germline ends came to 13 bases. Per the germline V gene, CDR1 is SGHKS and CDR2 is YYEKEE (reference sequence). The CDR3 has 13 residues. Time point in this sample: sample taken at primary tumor resection. Donors were around 70 untreated early-stage non-small cell lung cancer patients. The authors sequenced whole RNA from tumor, nontumor lung or frozen PBMC without sorting. This clonotype was found a few times.

The chain employs TRBV5-5 and TRBJ2-3; tentative D call: TRBD2 (7 bases). This receptor was obtained from a female donor with early-stage non-small cell lung cancer. The source was normal lung tissue next to the tumor, collected at surgery. CDR3 sequence (DNA): TGTGCCAGCAGTGGGGGGGCAACGGATACGCAGTATTTT. Its translation is CASSGGATDTQYF.